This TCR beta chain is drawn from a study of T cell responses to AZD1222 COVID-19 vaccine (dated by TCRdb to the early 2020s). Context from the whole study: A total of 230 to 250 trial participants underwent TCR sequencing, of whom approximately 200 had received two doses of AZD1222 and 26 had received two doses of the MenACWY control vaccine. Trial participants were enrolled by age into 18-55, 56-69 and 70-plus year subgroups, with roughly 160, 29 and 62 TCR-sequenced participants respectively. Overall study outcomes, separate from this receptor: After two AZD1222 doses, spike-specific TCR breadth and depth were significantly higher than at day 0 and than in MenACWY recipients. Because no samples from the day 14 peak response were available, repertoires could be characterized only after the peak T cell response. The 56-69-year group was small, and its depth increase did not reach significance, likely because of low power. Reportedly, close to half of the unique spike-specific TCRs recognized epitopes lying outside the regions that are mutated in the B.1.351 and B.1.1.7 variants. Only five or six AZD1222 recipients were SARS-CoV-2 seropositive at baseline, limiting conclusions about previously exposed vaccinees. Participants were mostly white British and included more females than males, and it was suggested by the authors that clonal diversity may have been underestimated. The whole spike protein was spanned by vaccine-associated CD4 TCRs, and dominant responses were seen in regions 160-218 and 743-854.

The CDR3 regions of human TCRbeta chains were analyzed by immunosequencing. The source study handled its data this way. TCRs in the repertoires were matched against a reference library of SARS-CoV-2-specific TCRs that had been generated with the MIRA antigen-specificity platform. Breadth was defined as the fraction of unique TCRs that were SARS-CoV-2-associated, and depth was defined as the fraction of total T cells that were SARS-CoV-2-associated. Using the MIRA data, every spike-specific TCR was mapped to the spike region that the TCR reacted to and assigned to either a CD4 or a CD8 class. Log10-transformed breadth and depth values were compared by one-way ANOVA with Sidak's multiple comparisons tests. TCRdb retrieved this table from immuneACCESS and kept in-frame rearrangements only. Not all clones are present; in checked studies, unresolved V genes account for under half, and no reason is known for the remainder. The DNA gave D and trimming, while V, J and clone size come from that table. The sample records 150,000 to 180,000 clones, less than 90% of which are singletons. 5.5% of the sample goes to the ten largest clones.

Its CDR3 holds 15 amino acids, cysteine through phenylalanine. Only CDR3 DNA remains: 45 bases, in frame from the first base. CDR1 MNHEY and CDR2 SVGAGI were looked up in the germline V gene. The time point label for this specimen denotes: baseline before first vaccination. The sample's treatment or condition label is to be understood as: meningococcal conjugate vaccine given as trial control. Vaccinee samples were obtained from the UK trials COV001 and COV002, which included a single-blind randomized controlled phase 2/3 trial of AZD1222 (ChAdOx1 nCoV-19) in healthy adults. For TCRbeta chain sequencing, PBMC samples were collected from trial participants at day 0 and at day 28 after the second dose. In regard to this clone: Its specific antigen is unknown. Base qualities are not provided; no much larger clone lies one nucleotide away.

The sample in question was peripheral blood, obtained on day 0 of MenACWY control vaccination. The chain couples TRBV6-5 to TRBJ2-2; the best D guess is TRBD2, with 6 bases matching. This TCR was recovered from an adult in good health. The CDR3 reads CEPTGDLGDTGELFF. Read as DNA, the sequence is TGTGAACCTACGGGGGATCTTGGGGACACCGGGGAGCTGTTTTTT.